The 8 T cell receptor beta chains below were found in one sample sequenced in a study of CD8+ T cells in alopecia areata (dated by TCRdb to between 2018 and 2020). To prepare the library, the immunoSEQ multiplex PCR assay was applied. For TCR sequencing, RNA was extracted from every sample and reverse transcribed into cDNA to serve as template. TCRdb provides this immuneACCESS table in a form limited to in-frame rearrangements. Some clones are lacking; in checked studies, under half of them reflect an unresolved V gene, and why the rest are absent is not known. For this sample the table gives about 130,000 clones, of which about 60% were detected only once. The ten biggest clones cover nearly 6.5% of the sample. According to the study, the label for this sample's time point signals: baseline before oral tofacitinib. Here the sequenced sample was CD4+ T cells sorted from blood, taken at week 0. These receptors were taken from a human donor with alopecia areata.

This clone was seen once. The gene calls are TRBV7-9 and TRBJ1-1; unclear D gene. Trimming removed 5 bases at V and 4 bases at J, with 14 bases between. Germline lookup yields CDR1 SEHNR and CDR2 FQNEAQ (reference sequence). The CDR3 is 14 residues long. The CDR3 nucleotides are TGTGCCAGCAGCACGAGCGGGAGCGGCACTGAAGCTTTCTTT. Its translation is CASSTSGSGTEAFF.

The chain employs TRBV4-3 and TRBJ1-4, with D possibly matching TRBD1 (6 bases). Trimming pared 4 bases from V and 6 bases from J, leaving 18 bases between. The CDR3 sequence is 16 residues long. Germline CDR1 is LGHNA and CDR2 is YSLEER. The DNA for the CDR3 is TGCGCCAGCAGCCCGGGTAGGGGCAGGGGAGATGAAAAACTGTTTTTT. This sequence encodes CASSPGRGRGDEKLFF.

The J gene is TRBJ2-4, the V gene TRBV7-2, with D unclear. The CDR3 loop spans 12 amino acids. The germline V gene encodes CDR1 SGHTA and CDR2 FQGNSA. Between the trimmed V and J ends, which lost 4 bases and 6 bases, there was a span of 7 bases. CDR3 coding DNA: TGTGCCAGCAGCTCCCAAGGAAACATTCAGTACTTC. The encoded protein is CASSSQGNIQYF.

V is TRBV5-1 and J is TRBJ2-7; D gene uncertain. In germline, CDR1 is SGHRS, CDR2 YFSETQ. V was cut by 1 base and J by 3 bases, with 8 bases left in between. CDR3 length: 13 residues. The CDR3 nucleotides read TGCGCCAGCAGCTTGCAGTCATTCTACGAGCAGTACTTC. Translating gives CASSLQSFYEQYF.

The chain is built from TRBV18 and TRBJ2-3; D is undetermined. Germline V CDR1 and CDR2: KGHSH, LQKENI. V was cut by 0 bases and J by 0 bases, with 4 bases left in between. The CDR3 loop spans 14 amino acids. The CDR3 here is CASSPPGSTDTQYF. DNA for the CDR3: TGTGCCAGCTCACCACCAGGGAGCACAGATACGCAGTATTTT.

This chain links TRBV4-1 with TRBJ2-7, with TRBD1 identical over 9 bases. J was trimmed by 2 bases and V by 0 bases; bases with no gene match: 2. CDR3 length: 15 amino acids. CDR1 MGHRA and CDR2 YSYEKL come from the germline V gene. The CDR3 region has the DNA TGCGCCAGCAGCCAAGAGGGGACAGGGCCCTACGAGCAGTACTTC. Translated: CASSQEGTGPYEQYF.

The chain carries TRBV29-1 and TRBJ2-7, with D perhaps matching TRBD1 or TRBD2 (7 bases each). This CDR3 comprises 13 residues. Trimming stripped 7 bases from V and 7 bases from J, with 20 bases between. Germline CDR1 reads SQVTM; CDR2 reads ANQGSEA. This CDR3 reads CSADREGTGEQYF. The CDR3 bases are TGCAGCGCTGACAGGGAGGGGACTGGGGAGCAGTACTTC.

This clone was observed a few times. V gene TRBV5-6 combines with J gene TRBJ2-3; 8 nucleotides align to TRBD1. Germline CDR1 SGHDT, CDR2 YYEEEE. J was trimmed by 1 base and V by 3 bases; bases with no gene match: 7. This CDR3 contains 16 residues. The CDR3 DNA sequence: TGTGCCAGCAGCTCGAGACCGGGACAGGGCACAGATACGCAGTATTTT. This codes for CASSSRPGQGTDTQYF.